This TCR beta chain was obtained from a study of T cell repertoires in cytomegalovirus infection. Study-wide context: Selection of CMV epitopes for the study included recently identified HLA-C-restricted and well-studied HLA-B-restricted ones. The study, taken as a whole, reports: In two of eight donors, the top clonotype was HLA-C-restricted CMV-specific.

This clonotype was seen repeatedly, ten times or more. Its matching antigen is unknown. TCRdb passed the reads through MiXCR, listing each CDR3 protein once. This sample has about 830,000 distinct CDR3 sequences, with 30% to 35% found just once. The V end lost 6 bases, the J end lost 3 bases, and 20 bases lay between the germline ends. The germline V gene encodes CDR1 SGHVS and CDR2 FQNEAQ. CDR3 size: 16 residues. The receptor comes from a human donor in good health (CMV status not recorded). Some clones in this sample may be carry-over from other donors' samples. Source: cultured CD8+ T cells from PBMCs, taken from culture after CMV antigen stimulation. This chain connects TRBV7-8 to TRBJ2-5, with D possibly being TRBD2 (7 bases). The CDR3 region is CASRQSGGRGEETQYF. In DNA, the CDR3 is TGTGCCAGCAGGCAATCGGGGGGCCGGGGCGAAGAGACCCAGTACTTC.